A selection of T cell receptor beta chains follows, all from one sample in a study of radiation and T cells in renal cell carcinoma. TCRdb's copy holds only in-frame clones and misses some; the assay was immunoSEQ multiplex PCR. The sample carries 120,000 to 150,000 clones, about 86% recorded once. The input for sequencing was blood, taken from a patient whose treatment included radiotherapy and nephrectomy. The receptors derive from a woman aged 45-60 years with renal cell carcinoma. The CDR3 runs from the conserved cysteine through the conserved F or W. D genes are given only for firm matches. The size of a clone is reported for some rows only, either as once, few or many, or as a class for expanded clones.

j_call,clone_size,d_call,v_call,cdr3_aa,cdr3_nt
TRBJ2-2,once,TRBD2,TRBV19,CASSIRGRAGDTGELFF,TGTGCCAGTAGTATCAGAGGGAGGGCCGGGGACACCGGGGAGCTGTTTTTT
TRBJ2-7,.,TRBD2,TRBV11-3,CASSLSGTSGGASHEQYF,TGTGCCAGCAGCTTATCCGGGACTAGCGGGGGGGCCAGTCACGAGCAGTACTTC
TRBJ1-6,.,.,TRBV18,CASSPVANYNSPLHF,TGTGCCAGCTCACCTGTTGCAAACTATAATTCACCCCTCCACTTT
TRBJ1-1,.,.,TRBV7-2,CASSRLGNTEAFF,TGTGCCAGCAGCCGCCTCGGGAACACTGAAGCTTTCTTT
TRBJ1-1,.,.,TRBV5-5,CASSFGTLNTEAFF,TGTGCCAGCAGTTTTGGGACATTGAACACTGAAGCTTTCTTT
TRBJ2-1,.,.,TRBV15,CATSIDGPYNEQFF,TGTGCCACCAGCATAGACGGGCCCTACAATGAGCAGTTCTTC
TRBJ2-2,.,.,TRBV10-3,CAIRQPTGSNTGELFF,TGTGCCATCAGGCAGCCGACAGGATCGAACACCGGGGAGCTGTTTTTT
TRBJ2-7,.,.,TRBV5-1,CASNINSGSYEQYF,TGCGCCAGCAATATCAATAGCGGTTCCTACGAGCAGTACTTC
TRBJ2-1,.,.,TRBV7-9,CASSLFGDEQFF,TGTGCCAGCAGCTTATTCGGGGATGAGCAGTTCTTC
TRBJ2-5,.,TRBD2,TRBV4-3,CASSQGWTSGAETQYF,TGCGCCAGCAGCCAAGGATGGACTAGCGGAGCGGAGACCCAGTACTTC
TRBJ1-2,.,.,TRBV27,CASSRDVDPNYGYTF,TGTGCCAGCTCACGTGATGTGGATCCTAACTATGGCTACACCTTC
TRBJ2-7,.,TRBD2,TRBV27,CASSFGTSGNYEQYF,TGTGCCAGCAGTTTCGGGACTAGCGGAAACTACGAGCAGTACTTC
TRBJ2-1,.,TRBD2,TRBV7-2,CASSLVASGNEQFF,TGTGCCAGCAGCTTAGTTGCTAGCGGCAATGAGCAGTTCTTC
TRBJ2-7,.,.,TRBV5-1,CASSLGVAEHVEQYF,TGCGCCAGCAGCTTGGGCGTAGCGGAGCACGTCGAGCAGTACTTC
TRBJ1-2,.,TRBD1,TRBV28,CASSNRDRVYGYTF,TGTGCCAGCAGCAATAGGGACAGGGTTTATGGCTACACCTTC
TRBJ1-4,.,.,TRBV19,CASSKQGQPNEKLFF,TGTGCCAGTAGTAAACAGGGTCAGCCTAATGAAAAACTGTTTTTT
TRBJ1-4,.,TRBD1,TRBV7-9,CASSLDRGNEKLFF,TGTGCCAGCAGCCTCGACAGGGGGAATGAAAAACTGTTTTTT
TRBJ2-6,.,.,TRBV27,CASRELTLSGANVLTF,TGTGCCAGCCGGGAGCTGACACTGTCTGGGGCCAACGTCCTGACTTTC
TRBJ2-2,.,.,TRBV19,CASSMFLRGQVGTGELFF,TGTGCCAGTAGTATGTTTCTCAGGGGCCAAGTGGGGACCGGGGAGCTGTTTTTT
TRBJ2-5,.,TRBD2,TRBV19,CASSIGEGWQETQYF,TGTGCCAGTAGTATAGGGGAGGGTTGGCAAGAGACCCAGTACTTC